This entry lists 30 T cell receptor beta chains sequenced from one sample in a study of cytomegalovirus exposure and HLA in healthy donors. The PCR made use of 60 Vbeta and 13 Jbeta primers. Only in-frame clones appear in the TCRdb table, and some are missing; sequencing was by immunoSEQ multiplex PCR. This repertoire shows about 160,000 clones, roughly 80% found once; its top ten account for about 4%. Specimen: PBMCs. Receptor source: a young man in good health and CMV-seropositive.

The chain employs TRBV30 and TRBJ1-3; D perhaps matches TRBD1 (6 bases). CDR3 size: 15 residues. Germline CDR1 GTSNPN, CDR2 SVGIG (reference sequence). V was shortened by 1 base and J by 0 bases, with 10 bases between the two germline ends. CDR3 sequence reads: CAWSGDTDSGNTIYF. The CDR3 DNA reads TGTGCCTGGAGTGGGGACACCGACTCTGGAAACACCATATATTTT. Combining the CDR3 with reference TRBV30 and TRBJ1-3 gives the whole variable domain SQTIHQWPATLVQPVGSPLSLECTVEGTSNPNLYWYRQAAGRGLQLLFYSVGIGQISSEVPQNLSASRPQDRQFILSSKKLLLSDSGFYLCAWSGDTDSGNTIYFGEGSWLTVV.

A few counts support this clone. The chain carries TRBV7-2 and TRBJ1-2; weak D call: TRBD1 (6 bases). Germline V gene lookup returns CDR1 SGHTA and CDR2 FQGNSA. The CDR3 length is 13 residues. Trimming took off 4 bases at V and 8 bases at J, with 14 bases between the two ends. The CDR3 DNA follows: TGTGCCAGCAGCTGGACAGCCAGAGGGGGCTACACCTTC. Its protein is CASSWTARGGYTF.

The chain carries TRBV29-1 and TRBJ2-5, with D possibly TRBD1 on 6 matching bases. V was trimmed by 2 bases and J by 2 bases, leaving 6 bases between them. Germline CDR1 SQVTM, CDR2 ANQGSEA. This CDR3 spans 12 amino acids. CDR3 protein: CSVEQGQETQYF. In DNA, the CDR3 is TGCAGCGTTGAACAGGGGCAAGAGACCCAGTACTTC. The entire variable domain, with the rest obtained from reference TRBV29-1 and TRBJ2-5, is as follows: SAVISQKPSRDICQRGTSLTIQCQVDSQVTMMFWYRQQPGQSLTLIATANQGSEATYESGFVIDKFPISRPNLTFSTLTVSNMSPEDSSIYLCSVEQGQETQYFGPGTRLLVL.

This clone was seen more than once but under ten times. Other DNA sequences in the same sample also yield this CDR3. This CDR3 is CASSPREGGTEAFF. CDR3 in DNA: TGTGCCAGCTCACCGAGGGAGGGGGGCACTGAAGCTTTCTTT. J is TRBJ1-1 and V is TRBV18; D is possibly TRBD1 (6 bases). The V gene's germline CDR1 is KGHSH and CDR2 LQKENI. CDR3 size: 14 residues. V dropped 3 bases and J dropped 4 bases, with 12 bases sitting between them.

The rearrangement uses TRBV7-3 and TRBJ1-1; a possible D gene is TRBD1 (6 bases). The CDR3 has 14 residues. Per germline, CDR1 SGHTA and CDR2 FQGTGA. Trimming pared 5 bases from V and 3 bases from J, leaving 13 bases between. CDR3 in amino acids: CASSQRGADTEAFF. In DNA form, the CDR3 reads TGTGCCAGCAGCCAACGGGGGGCCGACACTGAAGCTTTCTTT.

This clone came up a few times. The chain is built from TRBV7-6 and TRBJ2-1; 9 nucleotides line up with TRBD2. V was clipped by 0 bases and J by 5 bases; unmatched bases: 2. Germline V CDR1 and CDR2: SGHVS, FNYEAQ. CDR3 size: 15 residues. The CDR3 DNA reads TGTGCCAGCAGCTTAGCGGCTAGCGGGGACAATGAGCAGTTCTTC. Protein product: CASSLAASGDNEQFF.

V and J are TRBV29-1 and TRBJ2-7; 10 bases align to TRBD1. This CDR3 contains 13 residues. CDR1 is SQVTM, CDR2 ANQGSEA, per germline. Trimming removed 4 bases from V and 2 bases from J; junction bases left unmatched: 2. DNA for the CDR3: TGCAGCGTTGCGGGACAGGGGACCTACGAGCAGTACTTC. Translation gives CSVAGQGTYEQYF.

This chain uses TRBV28 with TRBJ2-7; D not resolved. The ends were cut back, 3 bases at V and 9 bases at J, with 12 bases in the middle. This CDR3 comprises 12 residues. Germline assignment: CDR1 MDHEN and CDR2 SYDVKM. DNA for the CDR3: TGTGCCAGCAGTTTGTCCGGGTTCGGGCAGTACTTC. Translated: CASSLSGFGQYF.

The J gene is TRBJ1-2, the V gene TRBV5-6; tentative D call: TRBD1 (6 bases). Trimming stripped 4 bases from V and 3 bases from J, with 19 bases between. Germline V gene lookup returns CDR1 SGHDT and CDR2 YYEEEE. This CDR3 spans 16 amino acids. CDR3 region: CASSHSLTGSDYGYTF. CDR3 coding DNA: TGTGCCAGCAGCCACAGTTTGACAGGTTCAGACTATGGCTACACCTTC.

The chain couples TRBV5-6 to TRBJ2-3; 7 bases align to TRBD2. Trimming at V came to 6 bases and at J to 1 base, leaving 11 bases not matched to a gene. Germline assignment: CDR1 SGHDT and CDR2 YYEEEE. The CDR3 sequence is 16 residues long. For the CDR3, the DNA is TGTGCCAGCACCACCGGGAGGACATCGGGCACAGATACGCAGTATTTT. It translates to CASTTGRTSGTDTQYF. The whole variable domain, remainder taken from reference TRBV5-6 and TRBJ2-3, is DAGVTQSPTHLIKTRGQQVTLRCSPKSGHDTVSWYQQALGQGPQFIFQYYEEEERQRGNFPDRFSGHQFPNYSSELNVNALLLGDSALYLCASTTGRTSGTDTQYFGPGTRLTVL.

The rearrangement links TRBV28 to TRBJ1-2, with a possible D match to TRBD1 (5 bases). The germline V and J ends were trimmed by 3 bases and 4 bases, with 15 bases remaining between them. The germline V gene encodes CDR1 MDHEN and CDR2 SYDVKM. This CDR3 has 15 amino acids. The CDR3, as DNA: TGTGCCAGCAGTTTCCGGGGGACCCTGAGCTATGGCTACACCTTC. As protein: CASSFRGTLSYGYTF.

The chain employs TRBV19 and TRBJ2-5; 9 bases align to TRBD2. Germline CDR1 and CDR2: LNHDA and SQIVND (reference sequence). The J segment lost 4 bases and the V segment lost 1 base, leaving 7 bases of the junction unmatched. CDR3 length equals 16 residues. CDR3 bases: TGTGCCAGTAGTATAGGGGGCGGGGGGGCCGGAGAGACCCAGTACTTC. Encoded protein: CASSIGGGGAGETQYF.

The chain carries TRBV6-1 and TRBJ2-3; 9 bases are shared with TRBD1. Trimming at V came to 3 bases and at J to 4 bases, leaving 8 bases not matched to a gene. The CDR3 is made up of 16 amino acids. Germline CDR1 reads MNHNS; CDR2 reads SASEGT. The CDR3 reads CASSDAGTGSPDTQYF. In DNA, the CDR3 is TGTGCCAGCAGTGATGCTGGGACAGGGTCCCCAGATACGCAGTATTTT.

The chain couples TRBV4-1 to TRBJ1-1, with a tentative D call TRBD1 (5 bases). V lost 7 bases and J 2 bases, leaving 11 bases between the germline ends. CDR3 length: 13 amino acids. In germline, CDR1 is MGHRA, CDR2 YSYEKL. The CDR3 region has the DNA TGCGCCAGCAAGGGGCTGCGAAACACTGAAGCTTTCTTT. It specifies CASKGLRNTEAFF.

CDR3 bases: TGTGCCTCGACTAGCGGGGGGGCCTATGAGACCCAGTACTTC. This translates into CASTSGGAYETQYF. V gene TRBV30 combines with J gene TRBJ2-5; 14 nucleotides agree with TRBD2. Per germline, CDR1 GTSNPN and CDR2 SVGIG (reference sequence). V shed 7 bases, J shed 5 bases, and the junction held 6 bases outside the gene matches. The CDR3 has 14 residues.

This chain joins TRBV30 and TRBJ2-3, with D possibly matching TRBD2 (5 bases). Trimming removed 1 base at V and 2 bases at J, with 10 bases between. This CDR3 is built from 14 residues. Germline CDR1 and CDR2: GTSNPN and SVGIG (reference sequence). CDR3 sequence reads: CAWSGRGDTDTQYF. CDR3 bases: TGTGCCTGGAGTGGACGGGGAGACACAGATACGCAGTATTTT.

V and J are TRBV28 and TRBJ1-5; maybe TRBD1 (6 bases). Germline V gene sequence: CDR1 MDHEN, CDR2 SYDVKM. V was cut by 6 bases and J by 2 bases, with 17 bases left in between. The CDR3 has 16 residues. This CDR3 is CASRILQGMGNQPQHF. The CDR3 coding sequence is TGTGCCAGCAGGATCCTACAGGGTATGGGCAATCAGCCCCAGCATTTT.

This chain connects TRBV27 to TRBJ1-3, with D possibly TRBD1 on 5 matching bases. This CDR3 region has 19 residues. V was clipped by 6 bases and J by 1 base, with 25 bases between them. CDR1 and CDR2 (germline): MNHEY, SMNVEV (reference sequence). The CDR3 DNA is TGTGCCAGCAGGGCCCGGGGGGTACCTAGGACCTTATCTGGAAACACCATATATTTT. Its protein product is CASRARGVPRTLSGNTIYF.

The chain is built from TRBV5-4 and TRBJ1-2, with D maybe TRBD1 (5 bases). CDR1 and CDR2 from the germline V gene are SGHNT and YYREEE (reference sequence). V was shortened by 3 bases and J by 0 bases, with 9 bases between the two germline ends. The CDR3 length is 14 residues. Here the CDR3 DNA reads TGTGCCAGCAGCTCGGAGGGGTCTAACTATGGCTACACCTTC. The encoded protein is CASSSEGSNYGYTF.

This clone was recorded once. V gene TRBV6-5 combines with J gene TRBJ1-4; the match to TRBD1 covers 7 bases. The CDR3 sequence is 14 residues long. With 6 bases clipped from V and 8 bases from J, the junction kept 9 bases outside the gene matches. Looked up from germline, CDR1 is MNHEY and CDR2 is SVGAGI. The CDR3, as DNA: TGTGCCAGCAGCTTTATGGGACAGTCCGAAAAACTGTTTTTT. Translating it yields CASSFMGQSEKLFF.

The J gene is TRBJ2-1, the V gene TRBV7-3; TRBD2 might be the D (6 bases). Germline CDR1 is SGHTA and CDR2 is FQGTGA. V lost 1 base, J lost 5 bases, and 12 bases lay in between. CDR3 length: 15 amino acids. The CDR3 here is CASSLNLGGDNEQFF. The CDR3 nucleotides read TGTGCCAGCAGCTTAAATCTTGGCGGGGACAATGAGCAGTTCTTC.

J is TRBJ2-5 and V is TRBV2; TRBD1 matches at 9 bases. The V and J ends lost 7 bases and 5 bases, in that order; junction bases with no gene match: 8. Germline loops: CDR1 SNHLY, CDR2 FYNNEI. The CDR3 consists of 14 residues. CDR3 coding DNA: TGTGCCAGCACCGAAGGGACAGGGTTGGAGACCCAGTACTTC. Translated: CASTEGTGLETQYF.

This clone was detected only a few times. Other DNA sequences within the sample encode an identical CDR3. This chain uses TRBV6-1 with TRBJ2-5, with D maybe TRBD1 (6 bases). Trimming removed 3 bases from V and 6 bases from J, with 11 bases in between. The CDR3 is 13 amino acids. In germline, CDR1 is MNHNS, CDR2 SASEGT. The CDR3 sequence: CASSDRGLKTQYF. CDR3 coding DNA: TGTGCCAGCAGTGACAGGGGATTGAAGACCCAGTACTTC.

The V gene is TRBV9, the J gene TRBJ2-1; 9 bases align to TRBD2. Trimming removed 2 bases from V and 7 bases from J; junction bases left unmatched: 7. Germline V lookup: CDR1 SGDLS, CDR2 YYNGEE. This CDR3 has 15 amino acids. CDR3 sequence (DNA): TGTGCCAGCAGCGTTCGCGGGGGGGCCAAGAATGAGCAGTTCTTC. It translates to CASSVRGGAKNEQFF.

The chain joins TRBV28 to TRBJ1-3; 7 nucleotides line up with TRBD1. Per the germline V gene, CDR1 is MDHEN and CDR2 is SYDVKM. The CDR3 length is 15 residues. The V and J ends lost 4 bases and 2 bases, in that order; junction bases with no gene match: 5. The CDR3 region is CASSSQGLPGNTIYF. The CDR3 DNA is TGTGCCAGCAGTTCACAGGGGTTACCTGGAAACACCATATATTTT.

This clone was counted once. The genes are TRBV30 and TRBJ2-1, with D unresolved. Deletions cut 4 bases from V and 7 bases from J, with 8 bases between. This CDR3 comprises 11 residues. The germline gives CDR1 GTSNPN, CDR2 SVGIG (reference sequence). The CDR3, as DNA: TGTGCCTGGACCCAACTGAATGAGCAGTTCTTC. Translated: CAWTQLNEQFF.

This clone appeared once. The chain combines TRBV7-9 with TRBJ2-7, with 11 positions matching TRBD1. J gave up 5 bases and V 8 bases, and 5 bases lay outside the gene matches. Looked up from germline, CDR1 is SEHNR and CDR2 is FQNEAQ (reference sequence). This CDR3 contains 13 residues. The CDR3 coding sequence is TGTGCCAGCGGACAGGGGGCGAGAAACGAGCAGTACTTC. Translating gives CASGQGARNEQYF.

This chain joins TRBV6-1 and TRBJ1-2; TRBD1 might be the D (5 bases). The CDR3 spans 13 residues. In germline, CDR1 is MNHNS, CDR2 SASEGT. V lost 2 bases, J lost 4 bases, and 8 bases lay in between. The CDR3 reads CASSEQGAYGYTF. CDR3 coding DNA: TGTGCCAGCAGTGAACAAGGGGCCTATGGCTACACCTTC.

The chain combines TRBV2 with TRBJ2-5; D gene ambiguous. CDR3 length: 11 amino acids. V shed 4 bases and J shed 3 bases, with 3 bases lying between them. Germline values: CDR1 SNHLY, CDR2 FYNNEI. In DNA, the CDR3 is TGTGCCAGCAGTGCTAAAGAGACCCAGTACTTC. Translation: CASSAKETQYF.

This chain links TRBV6-5 with TRBJ2-7, with TRBD2 matching 8 bases. With 2 bases clipped from V and 3 bases from J, the junction kept 3 bases outside the gene matches. CDR3 length: 14 amino acids. Germline V lookup: CDR1 MNHEY, CDR2 SVGAGI. DNA for the CDR3: TGTGCCAGCAGTTACGGGACTAGTCACTACGAGCAGTACTTC. Translating it yields CASSYGTSHYEQYF.